This T cell receptor beta chain is from a study of Ad26.COV2.S vaccination and SARS-CoV-2 variants. As for the study in general: Within the COV1001 Ad26.COV2.S trial arm, the donor was enrolled.

Study results and caveats: Estimates derived from TCR breadth and depth analyses may have underestimated total T cell responses. Reportedly, spike-specific CD8+ and CD4+ T cell responses achieved substantial breadth once vaccination had taken place. Participants given vaccine showed non-spike TCR breadth similar to that of placebo recipients.

Repertoires were generated with immunoSEQ multiplex PCR, while TCRdb's copy carries only in-frame clones and drops some. This table holds 300,000 to 450,000 clones, around 83% found once. The V gene's germline CDR1 is SGHTA and CDR2 FQGNSA. The CDR3 runs 11 residues. V was pared by 5 bases and J by 3 bases, with 4 bases between. This clone was detected a few times. Its antigen is not identified. Treatment of the sample: about 20 received Ad26.COV2.S at low or high dose, single or two shots; about 5 received placebo; per-sample allocation not given. Sampling was performed 63 days after the first vaccine or placebo injection.

Material: peripheral blood, obtained in a trial of Ad26.COV2.S vaccine versus placebo. V usage is TRBV7-2 and J usage is TRBJ2-5, with D unresolved. The receptor was isolated from a person aged 18-60 years who received the Ad26.COV2.S COVID-19 vaccine or a placebo. The CDR3 loop is CASSRKETQYF. DNA for the CDR3: TGTGCCAGCAGCAGAAAAGAGACCCAGTACTTC.